These 24 T cell receptor beta chains originate from one sample sequenced in a study of regulatory T cells in long-lasting Graves disease. Time point reported: persistent/refractory GD, antithyroid drugs over 5 years with positive TRAb. PBMCs provided the RNA from which the TCR library was made. Combining iRepertoire HTBI primers with Arm-PCR of CDR3 regions, the authors built TCR beta libraries. In TCRdb, the multiplex PCR reads were re-called with MiXCR into one record per CDR3 protein. The sample consists of 650,000 to 700,000 distinct CDR3 sequences, about 30% of them appearing once. The sequences come from peripheral blood mononuclear cells (PBMCs), collected when the disease was refractory, from a patient treated with antithyroid drugs. Every receptor here comes from a female donor with Graves disease.

V gene TRBV11-2 combines with J gene TRBJ2-7, with D hard to call. This CDR3 spans 15 amino acids. In germline, CDR1 is SGHAT, CDR2 FQNNGV. V was clipped by 3 bases and J by 1 base, with 13 bases between them. CDR3 region: CASSLGSSFSYEQYF. For the CDR3, the DNA is TGTGCCAGCAGCTTGGGCAGCTCCTTTTCCTACGAGCAGTACTTC.

This clonotype turned up a few times. The CDR3 loop reads CASSEFISRPQLGAFF. The CDR3 bases are TGCGCCAGCAGTGAATTCATTTCCCGTCCCCAGCTCGGAGCTTTCTTT. The chain is built from TRBV10-1 and TRBJ1-1, with unresolved D. The germline V and J ends were trimmed by 3 bases and 10 bases, with 24 bases remaining between them. The CDR3 runs 16 residues. Per the germline V gene, CDR1 is WNHNN and CDR2 is SYGVQD (reference sequence).

The rearrangement uses TRBV7-9 and TRBJ2-5; D possibly corresponds to TRBD1 (6 bases). The CDR3 sequence is 17 residues long. Germline V CDR1 and CDR2: SEHNR, FQNEAQ (reference sequence). The V end lost 1 base, the J end lost 0 bases, and 15 bases lay between the germline ends. In DNA, the CDR3 is TGTGCCAGCAGCTTAGGTCTTCGGGACAACAACCAAGAGACCCAGTACTTC. Translated, it gives CASSLGLRDNNQETQYF.

The rearrangement joins TRBV29-1 to TRBJ2-5, with 10 bases matching TRBD2. With V trimmed by 7 bases and J by 5 bases, 7 bases remained unmatched. The CDR3 covers 13 residues. Germline V gene data show CDR1 as SQVTM and CDR2 as ANQGSEA. Here the CDR3 DNA reads TGCAGCGCTGGGACTAGCGCGGTGGAGACCCAGTACTTC. Encoded protein: CSAGTSAVETQYF.

This clonotype was picked up a small number of times. This CDR3 reads CASSYLADNTEAFF. CDR3 nucleotides: TGTGCCAGCAGTTACCTCGCGGACAACACTGAAGCTTTCTTT. The chain has TRBV6-5 and TRBJ1-1, with D unresolved. Trimming took 2 bases from V and 2 from J, leaving 9 bases between them. This CDR3 region has 14 residues. Germline loops: CDR1 MNHEY, CDR2 SVGAGI.

This clonotype was recorded at least ten times. The V and J genes are TRBV12-3 or TRBV12-4 and TRBJ1-2; D remains unclear. The CDR3 has 11 residues. The germline V and J ends were trimmed by 5 bases and 4 bases, with 5 bases remaining between them. The CDR3 nucleotides are TGTGCCAGCAGTACCCTCTATGGCTACACCTTC. Its translation is CASSTLYGYTF.

V and J are TRBV6-1 and TRBJ1-2, with D uncertain. The ends were cut back, 1 base at V and 8 bases at J, with 11 bases in the middle. Germline V gives CDR1 MNHNS, CDR2 SASEGT. CDR3 length: 13 residues. CDR3 nucleotide sequence: TGTGCCAGCAGTGAAGTGGCAGAAGGGGGCTACACCTTC. Its translation: CASSEVAEGGYTF.

The chain employs TRBV20-1 and TRBJ1-1; D perhaps matches TRBD1 (5 bases). CDR1 DFQATT and CDR2 SNEGSKA come from the germline V gene (reference sequence). V was pared by 6 bases and J by 7 bases, with 15 bases between. This CDR3 contains 12 residues. The CDR3 DNA reads TGCAGTGCCCCATACGGGGGGAATGAAGCTTTCTTT. It encodes CSAPYGGNEAFF.

This clonotype was observed a handful of times. The rearrangement links TRBV27 to TRBJ1-2, with 7 bases matching TRBD1. Germline CDR1 and CDR2: MNHEY and SMNVEV (reference sequence). This CDR3 has 14 amino acids. J gave up 2 bases and V 4 bases, and 4 bases lay outside the gene matches. The CDR3, as DNA: TGTGCCAGCAGTTACAGGGGTTCCAACTATGGCTACACCTTC. It yields the protein CASSYRGSNYGYTF.

The chain carries TRBV28 and TRBJ1-1; tentatively, D is TRBD1 (6 bases). V was trimmed by 3 bases and J by 0 bases, leaving 14 bases between them. This CDR3 contains 16 residues. CDR1 is MDHEN, CDR2 SYDVKM, per germline. The CDR3 DNA sequence: TGTGCCAGCAGTTTCGACAGGATGATCCTGAACACTGAAGCTTTCTTT. It codes for CASSFDRMILNTEAFF. Filled out from reference TRBV28 and TRBJ1-1, the complete variable domain reads DVKVTQSSRYLVKRTGEKVFLECVQDMDHENMFWYRQDPGLGLRLIYFSYDVKMKEKGDIPEGYSVSREKKERFSLILESASTNQTSMYLCASSFDRMILNTEAFFGQGTRLTVV.

This clonotype was seen repeatedly, ten times or more. This chain connects TRBV6-5 to TRBJ1-1; D is unclear. Between the trimmed V and J ends, which lost 0 bases and 5 bases, there was a span of 10 bases. This CDR3 comprises 14 residues. Germline V gives CDR1 MNHEY, CDR2 SVGAGI. The CDR3, as DNA: TGTGCCAGCAGTTACTCGATGGGAGGAACTGAAGCTTTCTTT. Translation gives CASSYSMGGTEAFF.

As concerns this clonotype: A single base separates this from a much larger clone, so it may be a read error. J is TRBJ2-5 and V is TRBV28; D remains ambiguous. CDR1 is MDHEN and CDR2 is SYDVKM in the germline V gene. This CDR3 comprises 14 residues. The CDR3 coding sequence is TGTGCCAGCAGTCCCACAGAATACCAAGGGACCCAGTACTTC. Amino acid sequence: CASSPTEYQGTQYF.

The CDR3 is CASSLDPDRTHTNYGYTF. The CDR3 DNA is TGCGCCAGCAGCTTGGATCCGGACAGGACCCATACTAACTATGGCTACACCTTC. The chain uses TRBV5-1 and TRBJ1-2; 7 positions agree with TRBD1. Germline CDR1 is SGHRS and CDR2 is YFSETQ. CDR3 length: 18 residues. V was pared by 0 bases and J by 0 bases, with 11 bases of the junction left unmatched.

In its sample, this clonotype was seen once. The chain carries TRBV12-3 or TRBV12-4 and TRBJ1-2; 10 bases are a match to TRBD1. The CDR3 totals 14 residues. J gave up 8 bases and V 7 bases, and 10 bases lay outside the gene matches. As DNA, the CDR3 is TGTGCCAGCATCCTGACAGGGGGCGGGTTCGGCTACACCTTC. It yields the protein CASILTGGGFGYTF.

This clonotype has a handful of counts. The gene calls are TRBV7-3 and TRBJ2-5; D possibly corresponds to TRBD2 (5 bases). Germline V CDR1 and CDR2: SGHTA, FQGTGA. The CDR3 consists of 14 residues. CDR3 in DNA: TGTGCTGGTCCTAGGCTAGCAGACCAAGAGACCCAGTACTTC. As protein: CAGPRLADQETQYF.

This clonotype has more than one count but fewer than ten. The chain employs TRBV29-1 and TRBJ1-2; D perhaps matches TRBD1 (6 bases). Germline CDR1 and CDR2: SQVTM and ANQGSEA. Trimming removed 0 bases at V and 2 bases at J, with 13 bases between. The CDR3 extends over 15 amino acids. The CDR3 loop reads CSVEDRIGGNYGYTF. In DNA form, the CDR3 reads TGCAGCGTTGAAGATCGTATAGGGGGGAACTATGGCTACACCTTC.

The chain uses TRBV2 and TRBJ2-7; tentatively, D is TRBD1 (6 bases). V lost 7 bases and J 4 bases, leaving 11 bases between the germline ends. Per germline, CDR1 SNHLY and CDR2 FYNNEI. The CDR3 extends over 12 amino acids. The CDR3 region has the DNA TGTGCCAGCACACCACAGGGATACGAGCAGTACTTC. Protein product: CASTPQGYEQYF.

This sequence joins TRBV20-1 and TRBJ2-4, with D uncertain. The end of the DNA is better explained by TRBJ2-1, so the J call may be wrong. The CDR3 is 14 residues long. Per the germline V gene, CDR1 is DFQATT and CDR2 is SNEGSKA (reference sequence). The CDR3 spells CSATRTVKVNEQFF. CDR3 DNA: TGCAGTGCTACCCGGACGGTTAAGGTAAATGAGCAGTTCTTC.

A few counts support this clonotype. V gene TRBV11-2 combines with J gene TRBJ1-1; no reliable D call. The CDR3 is 14 amino acids. V lost 5 bases to trimming and J lost 4 bases, with 14 bases between them. Germline CDR1 is SGHAT and CDR2 is FQNNGV. CDR3 residues: CASSPSRVSTEAFF. As DNA, the CDR3 is TGTGCCAGCAGCCCTTCTCGGGTTTCCACTGAAGCTTTCTTT.

V and J are TRBV24-1 and TRBJ2-2; tentatively, D is TRBD1 (6 bases). V gave up 3 bases and J gave up 3 bases, with 7 bases separating them. Germline-derived CDR1 and CDR2 are KGHDR and SFDVKD. This CDR3 comprises 14 residues. The CDR3 DNA reads TGTGCCACCAGTGATGCAGGGGACACCGGGGAGCTGTTTTTT. This encodes CATSDAGDTGELFF.

CDR3 coding DNA: TGTGCCAGCAGCCAATCGACGGGGGGGAAAAGCTCCTACGAGCAGTACTTC. Protein: CASSQSTGGKSSYEQYF. This rearrangement joins TRBV7-9 to TRBJ2-7, with TRBD2 identical over 8 bases. Germline V gene sequence: CDR1 SEHNR, CDR2 FQNEAQ (reference sequence). The CDR3 is 17 residues long. The V gene end was trimmed by 5 bases and the J gene end by 0 bases; junction bases not matched to a gene: 12.

V gene TRBV4-2 combines with J gene TRBJ2-7; D call uncertain. This CDR3 is 18 amino acids long. Trimming cost V 0 bases and J 4 bases, with 22 bases left between them. Germline CDR1 and CDR2: LGHNA and YNFKEQ. The CDR3 loop is CASSQDLRTEGFLYEQYF. The CDR3 nucleotides are TGTGCCAGCAGCCAAGATCTACGGACCGAAGGTTTTTTGTACGAGCAGTACTTC.

The V call is TRBV11-2, the J call TRBJ2-5, with 12 nucleotides matching TRBD2. The germline gives CDR1 SGHAT, CDR2 FQNNGV. J was trimmed by 2 bases and V by 3 bases; bases with no gene match: 7. The CDR3 loop spans 17 amino acids. Written as DNA, the CDR3 is TGTGCCAGCAGCTTGGGACTAGCGGGCCCCTCACAAGAGACCCAGTACTTC. Translation: CASSLGLAGPSQETQYF.

The chain recombines TRBV18 with TRBJ2-7, with 10 bases aligning to TRBD2. The CDR3 totals 16 residues. Germline V gene data show CDR1 as KGHSH and CDR2 as LQKENI. The V gene end was trimmed by 2 bases and the J gene end by 2 bases; junction bases not matched to a gene: 6. CDR3 sequence: CASSPTRTSGPYEQYF. The CDR3 region has the DNA TGTGCCAGCTCACCAACCAGGACTAGCGGACCCTACGAGCAGTACTTC.